A selection of T cell receptor beta chains follows, all from one sample in a study of pediatric ulcerative colitis. Libraries were prepared by immunoSEQ multiplex PCR; TCRdb keeps only in-frame clonotypes and omits some of them. The sample has more than 10,000 clones, approximately 80% seen once; the top ten hold approximately 4.2%. Material: gut tissue. The receptors shown here come from a boy aged 10-17 years who was a control in a study of pediatric ulcerative colitis. Each CDR3 is given with its conserved first and last residue. A D gene is named only where the DNA matches it firmly. For some rows the clone size is stated as once, few or many, or as a class when expanded; others skip it.

clone size,V gene,J gene,D gene,CDR3 protein,CDR3 DNA
.,TRBV9,TRBJ1-2,.,CASSSRGNYGYTF,TGTGCCAGCAGTAGTAGGGGTAACTATGGCTACACCTTC
.,TRBV15,TRBJ2-3,TRBD1,CATSRGLTGWSSTDTQYF,TGTGCCACCAGCAGAGGCTTGACAGGGTGGAGTAGCACAGATACGCAGTATTTT
few,TRBV7-9,TRBJ2-1,.,CASSFGQANEQFF,TGTGCCAGCAGCTTCGGACAAGCCAATGAGCAGTTCTTC
.,TRBV7-3,TRBJ2-7,.,CASSLSPNYEQYF,TGTGCCAGCAGTCTCTCCCCAAACTACGAGCAGTACTTC
.,TRBV19,TRBJ2-3,.,CASSINLATDTQYF,TGTGCCAGTAGTATTAACCTAGCCACAGATACGCAGTATTTT
.,TRBV25-1,TRBJ1-2,.,CASSEYGPALGYTF,TGTGCCAGCAGTGAATATGGGCCGGCATTAGGCTACACCTTC
few,TRBV7-9,TRBJ2-3,TRBD2,CASSLLAGADTQYF,TGTGCCAGCAGCTTACTAGCGGGAGCAGATACGCAGTATTTT
.,TRBV19,TRBJ2-5,TRBD1,CASSMTGGASETQYF,TGTGCCAGTAGTATGACAGGGGGCGCTTCGGAGACCCAGTACTTC
.,TRBV2,TRBJ2-7,TRBD2,CASPDWRETYEQYF,TGTGCCAGTCCCGACTGGCGGGAGACCTACGAGCAGTACTTC
.,TRBV6-1,TRBJ1-1,.,CASSERMPTEAFF,TGTGCCAGCAGTGAACGGATGCCCACTGAAGCTTTCTTT
.,TRBV6-5,TRBJ1-2,TRBD1,CASWDRGLNYGYTF,TGTGCCAGCTGGGACAGGGGGCTTAACTATGGCTACACCTTC
.,TRBV11-2,TRBJ2-5,TRBD2,CASSVRDYLRETQYF,TGTGCCAGCAGCGTCCGGGACTACCTCCGGGAGACCCAGTACTTC
few,TRBV7-3,TRBJ2-1,TRBD2,CASSLSGSLNEQFF,TGTGCCAGCAGCTTAAGCGGGAGTCTCAATGAGCAGTTCTTC
.,TRBV10-3,TRBJ2-7,.,CAISELEGAYEQYF,TGTGCCATCAGTGAGTTAGAGGGAGCCTACGAGCAGTACTTC
.,TRBV5-1,TRBJ2-2,.,CASSLADSQTGELFF,TGCGCCAGCAGCTTGGCCGACAGCCAAACCGGGGAGCTGTTTTTT
.,TRBV25-1,TRBJ2-5,TRBD1,CASSNRGQETQYF,TGTGCCAGCAGTAACAGGGGTCAAGAGACCCAGTACTTC
.,TRBV18,TRBJ1-2,.,CASSSETGDYGYTF,TGTGCCAGCTCATCTGAAACGGGGGACTATGGCTACACCTTC
few,TRBV5-6,TRBJ2-1,.,CASSLGGNGYNEQFF,TGTGCCAGCAGCTTGGGCGGGAATGGGTACAATGAGCAGTTCTTC
.,TRBV9,TRBJ2-5,.,CASSVGVSQETQYF,TGTGCCAGCAGCGTGGGCGTAAGCCAAGAGACCCAGTACTTC
.,TRBV5-5,TRBJ2-1,.,CASSREGGLSYNEQFF,TGTGCCAGCAGCCGGGAAGGGGGACTCAGCTACAATGAGCAGTTCTTC